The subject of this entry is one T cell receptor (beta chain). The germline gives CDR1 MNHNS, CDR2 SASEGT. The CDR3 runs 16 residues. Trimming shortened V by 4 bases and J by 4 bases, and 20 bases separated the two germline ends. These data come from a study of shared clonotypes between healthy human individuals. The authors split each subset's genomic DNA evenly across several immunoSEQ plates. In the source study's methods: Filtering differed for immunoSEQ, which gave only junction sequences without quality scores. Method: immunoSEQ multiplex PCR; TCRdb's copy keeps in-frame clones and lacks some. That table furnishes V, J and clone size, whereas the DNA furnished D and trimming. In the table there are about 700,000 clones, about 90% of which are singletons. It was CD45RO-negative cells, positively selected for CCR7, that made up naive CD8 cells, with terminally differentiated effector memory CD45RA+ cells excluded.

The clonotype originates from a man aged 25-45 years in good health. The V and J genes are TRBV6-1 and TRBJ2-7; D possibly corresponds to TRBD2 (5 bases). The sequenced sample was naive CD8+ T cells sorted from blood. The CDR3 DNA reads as TGTGCCAGCAGTGTGGCTGGGCGGGCCGGTAGTTACGAGCAGTACTTC. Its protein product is CASSVAGRAGSYEQYF.